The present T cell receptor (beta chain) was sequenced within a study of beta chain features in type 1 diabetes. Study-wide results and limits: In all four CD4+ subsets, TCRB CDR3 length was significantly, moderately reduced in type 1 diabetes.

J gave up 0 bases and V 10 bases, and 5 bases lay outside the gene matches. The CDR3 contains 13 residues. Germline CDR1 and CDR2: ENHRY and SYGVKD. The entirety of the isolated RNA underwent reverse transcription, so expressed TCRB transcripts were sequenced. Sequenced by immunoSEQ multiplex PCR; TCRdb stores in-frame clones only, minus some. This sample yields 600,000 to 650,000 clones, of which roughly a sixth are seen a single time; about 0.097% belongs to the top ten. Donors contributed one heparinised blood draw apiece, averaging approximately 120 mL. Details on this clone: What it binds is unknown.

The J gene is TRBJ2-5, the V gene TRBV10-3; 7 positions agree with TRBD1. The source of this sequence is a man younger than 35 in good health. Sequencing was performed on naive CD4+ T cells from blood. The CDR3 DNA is TGTGCCACCTTAAGGGGGCACCAAGAGACCCAGTACTTC. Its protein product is CATLRGHQETQYF.